Shown below are 25 T cell receptor beta chains from a single sample sequenced in a study of CD8+ T cells in alopecia areata. Investigators isolated RNA and reverse transcribed it into cDNA to act as the sequencing template. Clones were read by immunoSEQ multiplex PCR, and TCRdb kept only the in-frame ones, dropping some. The table lists roughly 170,000 clones, 50% to 70% of them singletons, with roughly 14% in the top ten. The source was CD4+ T cells sorted from blood, collected at week 0. The source of these receptors is a human donor with alopecia areata.

This clone was counted at least ten times. The chain is built from TRBV5-4 and TRBJ1-1, with a tentative D call TRBD1 (5 bases). Germline CDR1 is SGHNT and CDR2 is YYREEE (reference sequence). The CDR3 runs to 15 residues. Trimming removed 0 bases from V and 4 bases from J, with 13 bases in between. CDR3: CASSLGGGATTEAFF. The DNA of the CDR3 is TGTGCCAGCAGCTTGGGGGGAGGGGCGACCACTGAAGCTTTCTTT.

This clone was found a few times. The gene calls are TRBV28 and TRBJ2-2; 9 bases are shared with TRBD2. The germline gives CDR1 MDHEN, CDR2 SYDVKM. With 6 bases clipped from V and 7 bases from J, the junction kept 6 bases outside the gene matches. The CDR3 consists of 14 residues. CDR3 coding DNA: TGTGCCAGCAGCCGAGCGGGGGGACACGGGGAGCTGTTTTTT. It codes for CASSRAGGHGELFF.

This clone has just one count. The chain joins TRBV5-1 to TRBJ2-4; D gene ambiguous. Between the trimmed V and J ends, which lost 0 bases and 7 bases, there was a span of 5 bases. There are 12 residues in the CDR3. Germline CDR1 SGHRS, CDR2 YFSETQ. In nucleotides, the CDR3 is TGCGCCAGCAGCTTGGCCGGGAACATTCAGTACTTC. It is translated as CASSLAGNIQYF. Combining the CDR3 with reference TRBV5-1 and TRBJ2-4 gives the whole variable domain KAGVTQTPRYLIKTRGQQVTLSCSPISGHRSVSWYQQTPGQGLQFLFEYFSETQRNKGNFPGRFSGRQFSNSRSEMNVSTLELGDSALYLCASSLAGNIQYFGAGTRLSVL.

The CDR3 DNA follows: TGTGCCAGCAGTGAATCCGGGAACTATGGCTACACCTTC. It codes for CASSESGNYGYTF. J is TRBJ1-2 and V is TRBV2; D is unclear. Trimming removed 2 bases from V and 2 bases from J, with 6 bases in between. The CDR3 spans 13 residues. From germline, CDR1 is SNHLY and CDR2 FYNNEI.

This clone was observed a single time. This chain joins TRBV11-2 and TRBJ1-2; D possibly corresponds to TRBD1 (6 bases). The germline CDR1 and CDR2 sequences are SGHAT and FQNNGV. V was cut by 0 bases and J by 4 bases, with 12 bases left in between. This CDR3 is 15 amino acids long. The CDR3 nucleotides are TGTGCCAGCAGCTTAGAACCGGGGGCGGTCTATGGCTACACCTTC. Its protein product is CASSLEPGAVYGYTF.

The chain uses TRBV27 and TRBJ2-5, with 7 bases fitting TRBD1. From germline, CDR1 is MNHEY and CDR2 SMNVEV (reference sequence). This CDR3 has 14 residues. The J segment lost 1 base and the V segment lost 5 bases, leaving 4 bases of the junction unmatched. The CDR3 sequence is CASSPGTAQETQYF. CDR3 sequence (DNA): TGTGCCAGCAGTCCGGGGACAGCCCAAGAGACCCAGTACTTC.

This chain uses TRBV5-6 with TRBJ1-6; D ambiguous. Trimming cost V 0 bases and J 10 bases, with 8 bases left between them. Germline V gene data show CDR1 as SGHDT and CDR2 as YYEEEE. CDR3 length equals 13 residues. For the CDR3, the DNA is TGTGCCAGCAGCTTGGATGGCGGATCACCCCTCCACTTT. Encoded protein: CASSLDGGSPLHF.

This chain connects TRBV30 to TRBJ1-6, with a possible D match to TRBD1 (6 bases). CDR3 size: 13 residues. CDR1 is GTSNPN and CDR2 is SVGIG in the germline V gene (reference sequence). V gave up 4 bases and J gave up 5 bases, with 9 bases separating them. CDR3 amino acids: CAWKDSDNSPLHF. In nucleotides, the CDR3 is TGTGCCTGGAAGGACAGTGATAATTCACCCCTCCACTTT.

In this sample, this clone turned up a few times. Different DNA sequences within this sample yield the same CDR3. The CDR3 loop is CASSLRGTDTQYF. CDR3 sequence (DNA): TGTGCCAGCAGTTTACGGGGCACAGATACGCAGTATTTT. V is TRBV27 and J is TRBJ2-3, with unresolved D. Trimming took off 2 bases at V and 1 base at J, with 4 bases between the two ends. CDR1 and CDR2 (germline): MNHEY, SMNVEV (reference sequence). The CDR3 consists of 13 residues.

V is TRBV4-2 and J is TRBJ1-6; D unclear. Germline V gene sequence: CDR1 LGHNA, CDR2 YNFKEQ. The CDR3 contains 13 residues. Trimming removed 0 bases from V and 10 bases from J, with 7 bases in between. The CDR3 spells CASSQETSSPLHF. CDR3 DNA: TGTGCCAGCAGCCAAGAGACCTCCTCACCCCTCCACTTT.

The chain is built from TRBV30 and TRBJ2-2; 7 positions match TRBD1. The CDR3 is 13 residues long. Germline values: CDR1 GTSNPN, CDR2 SVGIG (reference sequence). With V trimmed by 2 bases and J by 7 bases, 4 bases remained unmatched. CDR3 sequence reads: CAWSLTGLGELFF. The CDR3 nucleotides are TGTGCCTGGAGTTTGACAGGGCTCGGGGAGCTGTTTTTT. Based on the CDR3 plus reference TRBV30 and TRBJ2-2, the full variable domain is SQTIHQWPATLVQPVGSPLSLECTVEGTSNPNLYWYRQAAGRGLQLLFYSVGIGQISSEVPQNLSASRPQDRQFILSSKKLLLSDSGFYLCAWSLTGLGELFFGEGSRLTVL.

The chain carries TRBV19 and TRBJ2-3, with 9 bases lining up with TRBD1. Trimming removed 6 bases from V and 1 base from J; junction bases left unmatched: 5. CDR1 LNHDA and CDR2 SQIVND come from the germline V gene (reference sequence). The CDR3 spans 15 residues. CDR3 in DNA: TGTGCCAGTAGGAGCCGGACAGGGGGCACAGATACGCAGTATTTT. Amino acids: CASRSRTGGTDTQYF.

This chain joins TRBV2 and TRBJ1-1, with D maybe TRBD1 (5 bases). The CDR3 has 15 residues. In germline, CDR1 is SNHLY, CDR2 FYNNEI. Trimming cost V 0 bases and J 2 bases, with 10 bases left between them. The CDR3 nucleotides are TGTGCCAGCAGTGAAGCGGGAAGGGGAAACACTGAAGCTTTCTTT. Translating gives CASSEAGRGNTEAFF.

J is TRBJ2-6 and V is TRBV4-1, with D tentatively TRBD1 (6 bases). Trimming stripped 3 bases from V and 0 bases from J, with 18 bases between. The CDR3 runs to 19 residues. The germline V gene encodes CDR1 MGHRA and CDR2 YSYEKL. Here the CDR3 reads CASSQATGNRYSGANVLTF. DNA of the CDR3: TGCGCCAGCAGCCAGGCAACAGGGAACAGATACTCTGGGGCCAACGTCCTGACTTTC.

Details on this clone: This CDR3 is also generated by other DNA sequences in the sample. This rearrangement joins TRBV30 to TRBJ2-7; 10 bases line up with TRBD1. The V gene end was trimmed by 5 bases and the J gene end by 3 bases; junction bases not matched to a gene: 1. CDR3 length: 12 residues. CDR1 GTSNPN and CDR2 SVGIG come from the germline V gene (reference sequence). The CDR3 sequence: CAWGDRGYEQYF. CDR3 in DNA: TGTGCCTGGGGGGACAGGGGCTACGAGCAGTACTTC. The whole variable domain, filled in from reference TRBV30 and TRBJ2-7, reads SQTIHQWPATLVQPVGSPLSLECTVEGTSNPNLYWYRQAAGRGLQLLFYSVGIGQISSEVPQNLSASRPQDRQFILSSKKLLLSDSGFYLCAWGDRGYEQYFGPGTRLTVT.

V and J are TRBV29-1 and TRBJ2-3; D is undetermined. Germline V gene sequence: CDR1 SQVTM, CDR2 ANQGSEA. V lost 3 bases and J lost 9, with 19 bases in between. The length of the CDR3 is 14 residues. CDR3 region: CSVDGPFPSGTQYF. The CDR3 bases are TGCAGCGTTGATGGCCCCTTCCCTTCTGGGACGCAGTATTTT.

The chain combines TRBV27 with TRBJ1-2; possibly TRBD1 for D (6 bases). The CDR3 sequence is 16 residues long. Trimming removed 4 bases at V and 4 bases at J, with 19 bases between. Germline CDR1 MNHEY, CDR2 SMNVEV (reference sequence). The CDR3 DNA follows: TGTGCCAGCAGTTCACACCAACAGGGTGGGGTCTATGGCTACACCTTC. Translating it yields CASSSHQQGGVYGYTF.

This chain links TRBV6-1 with TRBJ2-7; the D is unclear. Trimming left V 2 bases short and J 4 bases short, with 6 bases between. From germline, CDR1 is MNHNS and CDR2 SASEGT. There are 12 residues in the CDR3. The CDR3 region is CASSETIYEQYF. The CDR3 DNA sequence: TGTGCCAGCAGTGAAACCATTTACGAGCAGTACTTC.

V gene TRBV7-3 combines with J gene TRBJ1-1; D remains ambiguous. CDR1 SGHTA and CDR2 FQGTGA come from the germline V gene. V gave up 5 bases and J gave up 1 base, with 11 bases separating them. This CDR3 comprises 14 residues. This CDR3 is CASSQTPGNTEAFF. In DNA, the CDR3 is TGTGCCAGCAGCCAAACTCCTGGGAACACTGAAGCTTTCTTT.

Points on this clone: Different DNA sequences within this sample yield the same CDR3. The chain has TRBV9 and TRBJ2-6; D call uncertain. V dropped 0 bases and J dropped 4 bases, with 8 bases sitting between them. The CDR3 contains 15 residues. Germline V gives CDR1 SGDLS, CDR2 YYNGEE. CDR3 nucleotides: TGTGCCAGCAGCGTAGGGGGTTCCGGGGCCAACGTCCTGACTTTC. Its translation is CASSVGGSGANVLTF.

This clone was observed a handful of times. The rearrangement joins TRBV4-2 to TRBJ2-5; 13 bases map to TRBD2. Per germline, CDR1 LGHNA and CDR2 YNFKEQ. The CDR3 consists of 16 residues. The V gene end was trimmed by 1 base and the J gene end by 5 bases; junction bases not matched to a gene: 4. This CDR3 reads CASSQGTSGGGETQYF. CDR3 in DNA: TGTGCCAGCAGCCAAGGGACTAGCGGGGGCGGGGAGACCCAGTACTTC.

This clone was found a few times. V and J are TRBV6-1 and TRBJ2-3; 8 bases line up with TRBD2. Trimming at V came to 8 bases and at J to 1 base, leaving 5 bases not matched to a gene. Germline V CDR1 and CDR2: MNHNS, SASEGT. This CDR3 is 14 amino acids long. CDR3 in DNA: TGTGCCAGCCGCGGCGGGGGGCGCACAGATACGCAGTATTTT. Translating it yields CASRGGGRTDTQYF.

The CDR3 is CASSNRGRETQYF. DNA of the CDR3: TGTGCCAGCAGTAACAGGGGGAGGGAGACCCAGTACTTC. The chain couples TRBV2 to TRBJ2-5; 8 bases map to TRBD1. The CDR3 has 13 residues. Germline assignment: CDR1 SNHLY and CDR2 FYNNEI. J lost 5 bases, V lost 5 bases, and 4 bases had no gene match.

The gene calls are TRBV6-5 and TRBJ2-3; D is unresolved. The CDR3 sequence is 14 residues long. Deletions cut 7 bases from V and 5 bases from J, with 16 bases between. The germline gives CDR1 MNHEY, CDR2 SVGAGI. CDR3 amino acids: CASTRTLGVDTQYF. DNA of the CDR3: TGTGCCAGCACTCGCACGCTCGGCGTAGATACGCAGTATTTT.

The CDR3 sequence: CSAREAQGRTQYF. The DNA of the CDR3 is TGCAGCGCAAGAGAGGCCCAGGGGAGGACGCAGTATTTT. This chain links TRBV29-1 with TRBJ2-3; D is possibly TRBD1 or TRBD2 (6 bases each). V shed 7 bases and J shed 9 bases, with 20 bases lying between them. This CDR3 spans 13 amino acids. The V gene's germline CDR1 is SQVTM and CDR2 ANQGSEA.